The clone carrying this T cell receptor beta chain was observed a handful of times. Its antigen remains unknown. Trimming took 2 bases from V and 4 from J, leaving 5 bases between them. Germline assignment: CDR1 MGHDK and CDR2 SYGVNS. The CDR3 contains 12 residues. Unique molecular identifier tags were affixed to discrete cDNA molecules. Via MiXCR, TCRdb re-called the 5' RACE reads, giving one row per CDR3 protein. The sample consists of some 87,000 distinct CDR3 sequences, around 10% of them appearing once. This entry belongs to a study of early T cells in non-severe SARS-CoV-2 infection. Study at large: Investigators sequenced bulk RNA drawn from unsorted whole blood, and chains remained unpaired. General observations from the study: Matches to VDJdb favored anti-spike CD8 responses and missed private and CD4 specificities.

This TCR came from an adult who was a healthcare worker with PCR-confirmed SARS-CoV-2 infection or an uninfected control (not recorded which). The V and J genes are TRBV25-1 and TRBJ1-2; unclear D gene. Source material: whole blood. The CDR3 nucleotides are TGTGCCAGCAGTGAAGGGCTCTATGGCTACACCTTC. This sequence encodes CASSEGLYGYTF.